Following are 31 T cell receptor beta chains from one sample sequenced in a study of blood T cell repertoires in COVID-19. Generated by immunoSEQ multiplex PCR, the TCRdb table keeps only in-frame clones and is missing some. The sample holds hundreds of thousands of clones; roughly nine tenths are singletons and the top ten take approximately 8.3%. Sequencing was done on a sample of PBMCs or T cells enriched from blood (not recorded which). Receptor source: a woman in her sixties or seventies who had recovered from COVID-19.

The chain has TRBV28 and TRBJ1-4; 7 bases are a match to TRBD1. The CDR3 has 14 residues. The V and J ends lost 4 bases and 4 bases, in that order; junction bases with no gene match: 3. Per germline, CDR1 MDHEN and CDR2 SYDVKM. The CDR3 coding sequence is TGTGCCAGCAGTTGGGACAGTCGTAATGAAAAACTGTTTTTT. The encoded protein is CASSWDSRNEKLFF.

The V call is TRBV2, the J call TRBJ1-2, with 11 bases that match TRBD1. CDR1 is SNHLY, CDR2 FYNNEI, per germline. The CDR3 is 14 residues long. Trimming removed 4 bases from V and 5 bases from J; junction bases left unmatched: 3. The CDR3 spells CASSAGTGGYGYTF. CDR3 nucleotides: TGTGCCAGCAGTGCCGGGACAGGGGGGTATGGCTACACCTTC.

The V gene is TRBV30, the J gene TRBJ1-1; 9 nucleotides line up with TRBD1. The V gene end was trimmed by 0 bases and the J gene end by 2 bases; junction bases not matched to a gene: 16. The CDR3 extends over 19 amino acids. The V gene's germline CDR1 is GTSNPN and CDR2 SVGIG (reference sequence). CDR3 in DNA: TGTGCCTGGAGTGTCACAGGGGGCTGGATGAACATTAAAAACACTGAAGCTTTCTTT. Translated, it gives CAWSVTGGWMNIKNTEAFF.

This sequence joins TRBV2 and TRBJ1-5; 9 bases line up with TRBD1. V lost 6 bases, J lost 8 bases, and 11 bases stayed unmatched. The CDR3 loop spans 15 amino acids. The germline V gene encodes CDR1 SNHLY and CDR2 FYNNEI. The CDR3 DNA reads TGTGCCAGCAGCGACCGGACAGGGGATTTTGAGCCCCAGCATTTT. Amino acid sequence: CASSDRTGDFEPQHF. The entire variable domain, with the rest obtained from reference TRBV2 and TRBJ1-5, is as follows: EPEVTQTPSHQVTQMGQEVILRCVPISNHLYFYWYRQILGQKVEFLVSFYNNEISEKSEIFDDQFSVERPDGSNFTLKIRSTKLEDSAMYFCASSDRTGDFEPQHFGDGTRLSIL.

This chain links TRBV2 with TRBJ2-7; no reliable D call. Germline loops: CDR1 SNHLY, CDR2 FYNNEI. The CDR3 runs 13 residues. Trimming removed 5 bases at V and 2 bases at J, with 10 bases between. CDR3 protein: CASSRQVAYEQYF. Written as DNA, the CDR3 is TGTGCCAGCAGTCGGCAGGTCGCCTACGAGCAGTACTTC.

The CDR3 region is CASSRRLAGQETQYF. DNA for the CDR3: TGTGCCAGCAGCCGAAGACTAGCGGGGCAAGAGACCCAGTACTTC. This chain links TRBV4-2 with TRBJ2-5; 11 nucleotides align to TRBD2. Germline V CDR1 and CDR2: LGHNA, YNFKEQ. The CDR3 extends over 15 amino acids. With V trimmed by 4 bases and J by 2 bases, 3 bases remained unmatched.

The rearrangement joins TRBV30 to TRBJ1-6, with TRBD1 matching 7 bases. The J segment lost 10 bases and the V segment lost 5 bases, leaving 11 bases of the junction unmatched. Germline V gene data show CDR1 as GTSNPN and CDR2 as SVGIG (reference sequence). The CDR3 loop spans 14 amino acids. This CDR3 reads CAWDRQGRVSPLHF. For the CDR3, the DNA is TGTGCCTGGGATCGACAGGGACGGGTGTCACCCCTCCACTTT.

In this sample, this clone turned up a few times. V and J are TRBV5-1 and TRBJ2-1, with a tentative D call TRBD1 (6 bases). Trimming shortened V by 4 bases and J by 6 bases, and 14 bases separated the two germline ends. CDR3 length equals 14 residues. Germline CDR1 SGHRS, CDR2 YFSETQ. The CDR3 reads CASSAEPGVNEQFF. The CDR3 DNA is TGCGCCAGCAGCGCCGAACCAGGGGTCAATGAGCAGTTCTTC. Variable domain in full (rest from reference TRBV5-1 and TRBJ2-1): KAGVTQTPRYLIKTRGQQVTLSCSPISGHRSVSWYQQTPGQGLQFLFEYFSETQRNKGNFPGRFSGRQFSNSRSEMNVSTLELGDSALYLCASSAEPGVNEQFFGPGTRLTVL.

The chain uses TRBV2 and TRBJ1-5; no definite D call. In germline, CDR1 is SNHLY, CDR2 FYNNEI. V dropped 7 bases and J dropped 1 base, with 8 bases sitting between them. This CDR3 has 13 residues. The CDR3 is CASKTLSNQPQHF. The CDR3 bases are TGTGCCAGCAAAACGCTAAGCAATCAGCCCCAGCATTTT.

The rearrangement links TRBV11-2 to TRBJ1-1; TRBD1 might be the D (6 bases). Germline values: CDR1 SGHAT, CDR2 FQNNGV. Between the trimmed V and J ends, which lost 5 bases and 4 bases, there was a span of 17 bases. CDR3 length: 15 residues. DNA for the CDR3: TGTGCCAGCAGCCCACAGGGATTTGTATTCACTGAAGCTTTCTTT. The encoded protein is CASSPQGFVFTEAFF.

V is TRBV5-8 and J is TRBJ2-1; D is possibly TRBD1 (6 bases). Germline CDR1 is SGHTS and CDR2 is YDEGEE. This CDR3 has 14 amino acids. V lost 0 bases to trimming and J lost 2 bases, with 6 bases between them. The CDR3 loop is CASSLGGPYNEQFF. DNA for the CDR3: TGTGCCAGCAGCTTGGGGGGGCCCTACAATGAGCAGTTCTTC.

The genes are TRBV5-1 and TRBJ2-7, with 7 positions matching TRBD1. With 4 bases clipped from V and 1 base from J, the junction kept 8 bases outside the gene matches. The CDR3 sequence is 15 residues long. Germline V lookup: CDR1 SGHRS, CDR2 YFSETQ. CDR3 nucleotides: TGCGCCAGCAGCCCAGGGGGTGGGAAATCCTACGAGCAGTACTTC. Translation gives CASSPGGGKSYEQYF.

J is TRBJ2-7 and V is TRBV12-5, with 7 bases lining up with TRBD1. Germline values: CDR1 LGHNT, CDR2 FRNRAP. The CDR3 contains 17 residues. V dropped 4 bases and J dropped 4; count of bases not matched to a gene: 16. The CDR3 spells CASGSPSLDRDGYEQYV. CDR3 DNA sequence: TGTGCTAGTGGTTCCCCTTCCCTCGACAGGGACGGATACGAGCAGTACGTC.

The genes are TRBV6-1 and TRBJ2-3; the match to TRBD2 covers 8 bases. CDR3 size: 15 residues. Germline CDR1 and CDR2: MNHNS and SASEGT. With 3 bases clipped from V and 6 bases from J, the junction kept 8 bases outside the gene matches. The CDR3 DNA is TGTGCCAGCAGTGACCGTGGACTAGCCGGCGATACGCAGTATTTT. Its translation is CASSDRGLAGDTQYF.

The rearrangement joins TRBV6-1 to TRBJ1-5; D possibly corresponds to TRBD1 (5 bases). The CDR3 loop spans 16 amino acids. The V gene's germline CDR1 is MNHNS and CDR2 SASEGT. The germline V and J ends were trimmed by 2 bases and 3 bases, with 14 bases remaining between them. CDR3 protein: CASSEIPTEYNQPQHF. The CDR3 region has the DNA TGTGCCAGCAGTGAAATACCGACAGAGTACAATCAGCCCCAGCATTTT.

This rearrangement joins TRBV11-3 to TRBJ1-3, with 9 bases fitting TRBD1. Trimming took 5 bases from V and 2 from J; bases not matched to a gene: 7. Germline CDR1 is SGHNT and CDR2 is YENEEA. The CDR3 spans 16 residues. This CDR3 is CASSVGQGKTGNTIYF. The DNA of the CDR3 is TGTGCCAGCAGCGTCGGACAGGGGAAGACTGGAAACACCATATATTTT.

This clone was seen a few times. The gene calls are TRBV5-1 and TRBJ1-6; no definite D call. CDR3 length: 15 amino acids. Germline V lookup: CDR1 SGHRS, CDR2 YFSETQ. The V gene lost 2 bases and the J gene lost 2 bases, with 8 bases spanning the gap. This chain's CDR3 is CASSFTGTYNSPLHF. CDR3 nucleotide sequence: TGCGCCAGCAGCTTCACGGGAACCTATAATTCACCCCTCCACTTT.

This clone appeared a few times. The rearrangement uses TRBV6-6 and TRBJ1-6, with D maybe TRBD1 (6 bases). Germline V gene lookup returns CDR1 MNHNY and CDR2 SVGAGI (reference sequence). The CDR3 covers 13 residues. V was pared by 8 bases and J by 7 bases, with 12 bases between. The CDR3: CASWGGGNSPLHF. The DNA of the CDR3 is TGTGCCAGCTGGGGGGGCGGGAATTCACCCCTCCACTTT.

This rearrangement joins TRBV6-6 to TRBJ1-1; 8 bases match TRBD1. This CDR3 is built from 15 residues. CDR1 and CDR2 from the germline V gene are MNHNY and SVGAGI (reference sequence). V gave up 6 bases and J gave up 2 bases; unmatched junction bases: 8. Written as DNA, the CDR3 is TGTGCCAGCAGCCACGGACAGGGTGATAACACTGAAGCTTTCTTT. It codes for CASSHGQGDNTEAFF.

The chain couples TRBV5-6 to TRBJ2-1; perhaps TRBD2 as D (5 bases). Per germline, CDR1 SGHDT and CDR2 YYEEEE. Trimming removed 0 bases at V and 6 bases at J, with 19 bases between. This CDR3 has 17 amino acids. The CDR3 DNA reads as TGTGCCAGCAGCTTGGAAGTTAATAGCCGGGGAATCAATGAGCAGTTCTTC. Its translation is CASSLEVNSRGINEQFF.

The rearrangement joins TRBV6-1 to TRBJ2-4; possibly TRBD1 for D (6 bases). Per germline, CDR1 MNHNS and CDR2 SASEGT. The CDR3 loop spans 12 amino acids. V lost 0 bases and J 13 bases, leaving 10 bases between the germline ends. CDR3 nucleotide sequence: TGTGCCAGCAGTGAAGCGCTACAGGGCCAGTACTTC. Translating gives CASSEALQGQYF.

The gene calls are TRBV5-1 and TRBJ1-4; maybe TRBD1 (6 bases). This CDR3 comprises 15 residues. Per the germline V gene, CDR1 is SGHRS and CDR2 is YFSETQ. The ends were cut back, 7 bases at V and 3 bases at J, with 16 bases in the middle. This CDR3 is CASGFTGSPNEKLFF. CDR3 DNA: TGCGCCAGCGGGTTCACAGGGTCACCTAATGAAAAACTGTTTTTT. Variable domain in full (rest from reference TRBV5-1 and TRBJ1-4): KAGVTQTPRYLIKTRGQQVTLSCSPISGHRSVSWYQQTPGQGLQFLFEYFSETQRNKGNFPGRFSGRQFSNSRSEMNVSTLELGDSALYLCASGFTGSPNEKLFFGSGTQLSVL.

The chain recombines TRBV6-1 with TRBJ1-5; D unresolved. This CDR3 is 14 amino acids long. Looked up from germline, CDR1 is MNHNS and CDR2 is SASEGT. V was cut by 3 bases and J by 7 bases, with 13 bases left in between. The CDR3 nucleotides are TGTGCCAGCAGTGACGGCCTTCGCGGGCAGCCCCAGCATTTT. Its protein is CASSDGLRGQPQHF.

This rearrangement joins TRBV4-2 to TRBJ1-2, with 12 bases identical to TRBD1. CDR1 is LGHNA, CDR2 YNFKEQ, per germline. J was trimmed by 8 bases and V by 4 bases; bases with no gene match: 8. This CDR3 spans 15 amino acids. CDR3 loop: CASSPGGQGAYGYTF. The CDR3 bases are TGTGCCAGCAGCCCTGGGGGACAGGGGGCGTACGGCTACACCTTC.

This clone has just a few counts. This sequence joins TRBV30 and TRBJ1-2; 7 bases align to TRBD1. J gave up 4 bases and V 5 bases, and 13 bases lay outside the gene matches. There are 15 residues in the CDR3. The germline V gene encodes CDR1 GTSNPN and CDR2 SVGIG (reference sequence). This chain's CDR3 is CAWRDSPRVGYGYTF. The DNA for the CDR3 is TGTGCCTGGCGGGACAGTCCTAGGGTGGGCTATGGCTACACCTTC.

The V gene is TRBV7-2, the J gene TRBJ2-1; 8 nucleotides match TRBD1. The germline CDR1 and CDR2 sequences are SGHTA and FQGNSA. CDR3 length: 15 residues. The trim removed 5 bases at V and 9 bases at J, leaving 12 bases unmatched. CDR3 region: CASSNLGQGWSEQFF. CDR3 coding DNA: TGTGCCAGCAGCAACCTAGGACAGGGTTGGAGTGAGCAGTTCTTC.

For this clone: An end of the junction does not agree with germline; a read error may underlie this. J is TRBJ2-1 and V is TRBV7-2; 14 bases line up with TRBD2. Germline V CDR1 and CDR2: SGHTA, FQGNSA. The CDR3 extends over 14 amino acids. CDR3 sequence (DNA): TGTGCCAGCAGCGACGGACTAGCGGGGGGACTGGGAATCTTC. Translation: CASSDGLAGGLGIF. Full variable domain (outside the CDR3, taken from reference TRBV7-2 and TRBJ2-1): GAGVSQSPSNKVTEKGKDVELRCDPISGHTALYWYRQSLGQGLEFLIYFQGNSAPDKSGLPSDRFSAERTGGSVSTLTIQRTQQEDSAVYLCASSDGLAGGLGIFGPGTRLTVL.

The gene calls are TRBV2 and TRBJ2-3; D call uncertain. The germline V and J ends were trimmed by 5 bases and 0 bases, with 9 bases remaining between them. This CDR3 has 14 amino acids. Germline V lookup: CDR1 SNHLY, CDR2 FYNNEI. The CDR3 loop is CASSFRPSTDTQYF. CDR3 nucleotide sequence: TGTGCCAGCAGTTTTCGTCCTAGCACAGATACGCAGTATTTT.

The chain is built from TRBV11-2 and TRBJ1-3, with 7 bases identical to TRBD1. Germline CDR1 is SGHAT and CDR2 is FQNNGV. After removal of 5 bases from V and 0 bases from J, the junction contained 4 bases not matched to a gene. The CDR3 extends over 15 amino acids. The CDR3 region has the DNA TGTGCCAGCAGCGTTGGGACAGTCTCTGGAAACACCATATATTTT. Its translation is CASSVGTVSGNTIYF.

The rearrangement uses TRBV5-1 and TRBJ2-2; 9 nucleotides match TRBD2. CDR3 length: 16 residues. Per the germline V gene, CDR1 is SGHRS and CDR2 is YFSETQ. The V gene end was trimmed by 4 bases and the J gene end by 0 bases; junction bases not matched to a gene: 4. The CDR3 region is CASSTGLASNTGELFF. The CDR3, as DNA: TGCGCCAGCAGCACGGGACTAGCCTCGAACACCGGGGAGCTGTTTTTT.

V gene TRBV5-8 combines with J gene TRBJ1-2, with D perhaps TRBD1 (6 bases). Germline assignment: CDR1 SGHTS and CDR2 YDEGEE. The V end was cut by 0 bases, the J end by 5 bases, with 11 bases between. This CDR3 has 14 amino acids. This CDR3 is CASSLDGGAYGYTF. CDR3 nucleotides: TGTGCCAGCAGCTTGGATGGGGGGGCGTATGGCTACACCTTC.